The present T cell receptor (beta chain) was sequenced within a study of blood T cell repertoires in COVID-19. At the level of the study: COVID-19 samples collected from the United States, Italy and Spain covered acute and convalescent phases. From T cells, B-cell-depleted T cells, or PBMCs came the material, which was cDNA or gDNA.

This clone has only one observation. In the source study's methods: Nucleated cell counts were estimated from reference gene primer amplification. Sequencing was performed with immunoSEQ multiplex PCR; in TCRdb, only in-frame clones are kept and a portion is missing. V and J calls and clone size come straight from that table; D and trimming were deduced from the DNA. The table lists approximately 59,000 clones, roughly nine tenths of them singletons. The origin of this receptor is a human donor in a cohort sampled during active COVID-19. Sequenced sample: peripheral blood.

The CDR3 loop reads CASSDGSALSYNEQFF. CDR3 bases: TGTGCCAGTAGCGATGGGAGTGCACTATCCTACAATGAGCAGTTCTTC. The chain has TRBV19 and TRBJ2-1; weak D call: TRBD2 (5 bases). The CDR3 spans 16 residues. Germline V gene sequence: CDR1 LNHDA, CDR2 SQIVND (reference sequence). V dropped 6 bases and J dropped 1 base, with 16 bases sitting between them.